One sample yielded the 19 T cell receptor beta chains listed below, sequenced in a study of T cell responses to AZD1222 COVID-19 vaccine. Sequenced by immunoSEQ multiplex PCR; TCRdb stores in-frame clones only, minus some. The sample records some 180,000 clones, 85% to 95% being singletons. The specimen was peripheral blood, collected on day 0 of AZD1222 vaccination. The receptors originated from an adult in good health.

The chain links TRBV3-1 (or the pseudogene TRBV3-2) to TRBJ1-1, with D unclear. V shed 0 bases and J shed 7 bases, with 12 bases lying between them. Germline CDR1 is LGHDT and CDR2 is YNNKEL (reference sequence). The CDR3 is 14 residues long. CDR3 nucleotide sequence: TGTGCCAGCAGCCAAGATCTTGTGACTCGTGAAGCTTTCTTT. Translating gives CASSQDLVTREAFF.

V usage is TRBV6-1 and J usage is TRBJ2-1, with TRBD1 matching 8 bases. CDR3 size: 15 residues. Germline V gives CDR1 MNHNS, CDR2 SASEGT. Trimming removed 2 bases from V and 6 bases from J; junction bases left unmatched: 6. The CDR3 spells CASSETWTGSNEQFF. DNA for the CDR3: TGTGCCAGCAGTGAAACGTGGACAGGGAGCAATGAGCAGTTCTTC.

This clone was picked up one time. This chain uses TRBV6-2 or TRBV6-3 with TRBJ1-5, with 9 bases matching TRBD1. The CDR3 is 18 residues long. Germline loops: CDR1 MNHEY, CDR2 SVGEGT. The V gene end was trimmed by 4 bases and the J gene end by 5 bases; junction bases not matched to a gene: 15. The CDR3 is CASSSYVLYRGRDQPQHF. In DNA, the CDR3 is TGTGCCAGCAGTTCCTACGTGTTATACAGGGGGCGTGATCAGCCCCAGCATTTT.

The V gene is TRBV9, the J gene TRBJ2-3, with D tentatively TRBD2 (7 bases). This CDR3 spans 16 amino acids. Trimming pared 1 base from V and 0 bases from J, leaving 12 bases between. CDR1 is SGDLS and CDR2 is YYNGEE in the germline V gene. For the CDR3, the DNA is TGTGCCAGCAGCGTAATGGGGGGGGCCAGCACAGATACGCAGTATTTT. Protein sequence: CASSVMGGASTDTQYF.

V is TRBV7-2 and J is TRBJ1-4; maybe TRBD1 (6 bases). The V gene's germline CDR1 is SGHTA and CDR2 FQGNSA. V lost 5 bases and J lost 5, with 21 bases in between. This CDR3 spans 17 amino acids. CDR3 nucleotides: TGTGCCAGCAGCCCGGGAGGGATGGGGGGCCTGAATGAAAAACTGTTTTTT. It is translated as CASSPGGMGGLNEKLFF.

The chain uses TRBV24-1 and TRBJ1-5; D is undetermined. V was clipped by 9 bases and J by 2 bases, with 7 bases between them. CDR3 length: 12 amino acids. The germline V gene encodes CDR1 KGHDR and CDR2 SFDVKD. The CDR3 nucleotides are TGTGCCACCCCGCCGGGCAATCAGCCCCAGCATTTT. Translated, it gives CATPPGNQPQHF.

The chain has TRBV7-3 and TRBJ2-1; D not resolved. The V and J ends lost 1 base and 6 bases respectively, with 7 bases between them. This CDR3 spans 13 amino acids. Germline CDR1 reads SGHTA; CDR2 reads FQGTGA. CDR3 in DNA: TGTGCCAGCAGCTTAATACCTTCCAATGAGCAGTTCTTC. Its protein is CASSLIPSNEQFF.

The rearrangement links TRBV7-3 to TRBJ2-3; D is uncertain. The ends were cut back, 5 bases at V and 2 bases at J, with 14 bases in the middle. The CDR3 is 15 residues long. Germline V lookup: CDR1 SGHTA, CDR2 FQGTGA. CDR3 sequence: CASSLSRTPTDTQYF. The CDR3, as DNA: TGTGCCAGCAGCCTATCGAGGACCCCCACAGATACGCAGTATTTT.

This rearrangement joins TRBV2 to TRBJ2-5; D gene ambiguous. The CDR3 spans 13 residues. Germline V CDR1 and CDR2: SNHLY, FYNNEI. Trimming left V 4 bases short and J 1 base short, with 7 bases between. CDR3 residues: CASSARVQETQYF. DNA for the CDR3: TGTGCCAGCAGTGCCCGGGTCCAAGAGACCCAGTACTTC.

The chain uses TRBV12-5 and TRBJ1-1; TRBD1 might be the D (5 bases). V was shortened by 9 bases and J by 6 bases, with 26 bases between the two germline ends. Germline CDR1 and CDR2: LGHNT and FRNRAP. The CDR3 contains 16 residues. The CDR3: CARDVRGHPHWAEAFF. In DNA, the CDR3 is TGTGCTAGGGATGTAAGAGGACATCCCCACTGGGCTGAAGCTTTCTTT.

The gene calls are TRBV6-2 or TRBV6-3 and TRBJ2-3, with a possible D match to TRBD2 (5 bases). CDR1 and CDR2 from the germline V gene are MNHEY and SVGEGT. V was clipped by 2 bases and J by 7 bases, with 19 bases between them. CDR3 length equals 16 residues. The CDR3 is CASSYPEGEKGYTQYF. The CDR3 bases are TGTGCCAGCAGTTACCCCGAGGGAGAAAAAGGGTATACGCAGTATTTT.

The genes are TRBV28 and TRBJ1-1; D gene uncertain. The V end lost 5 bases, the J end lost 11 bases, and 15 bases lay between the germline ends. The CDR3 runs to 12 residues. Per the germline V gene, CDR1 is MDHEN and CDR2 is SYDVKM. For the CDR3, the DNA is TGTGCCAGCAGTGGGCCAGGAGGGTATGCTTTCTTT. Its translation is CASSGPGGYAFF.

The rearrangement links TRBV7-2 to TRBJ1-2, with D tentatively TRBD1 (6 bases). V lost 5 bases to trimming and J lost 4 bases, with 14 bases between them. The length of the CDR3 is 14 residues. CDR1 is SGHTA, CDR2 FQGNSA, per germline. The CDR3 loop is CASSRPGGAYGYTF. The CDR3, as DNA: TGTGCCAGCAGCCGTCCCGGGGGGGCCTATGGCTACACCTTC.

The CDR3 region has the DNA TGTGCCAGCAGCACGACAGGGGCGGTCAATCAGCCCCAGCATTTT. Amino acid sequence: CASSTTGAVNQPQHF. The chain employs TRBV9 and TRBJ1-5; 8 bases match TRBD1. Losses at the gene ends were 4 bases for V and 3 bases for J; bases not matched to a gene: 6. This CDR3 region has 15 residues. Germline loops: CDR1 SGDLS, CDR2 YYNGEE.

This chain joins TRBV28 and TRBJ1-2, with TRBD1 matching over 9 bases. The CDR3 is made up of 15 amino acids. Germline V gene sequence: CDR1 MDHEN, CDR2 SYDVKM. Germline trimming cut 3 bases from V and 2 bases from J; bases unmatched to any gene: 4. The CDR3 DNA sequence: TGTGCCAGCAGTTTGGGACAGGGTGAGAACTATGGCTACACCTTC. This encodes CASSLGQGENYGYTF.

This chain joins TRBV27 and TRBJ2-7; D is uncertain. Trimming removed 0 bases from V and 3 bases from J, with 15 bases in between. The germline gives CDR1 MNHEY, CDR2 SMNVEV (reference sequence). The CDR3 spans 16 residues. The CDR3 DNA reads TGTGCCAGCAGTTTATCGTCTTGGGGTTATCGCTACGAGCAGTACTTC. Translating gives CASSLSSWGYRYEQYF.

The rearrangement joins TRBV11-3 to TRBJ2-3; D call uncertain. The CDR3 consists of 14 residues. Germline V gene sequence: CDR1 SGHNT, CDR2 YENEEA. Deletions cut 0 bases from V and 2 bases from J, with 6 bases between. CDR3 sequence: CASSLDAATDTQYF. CDR3 DNA: TGTGCCAGCAGCTTAGATGCGGCCACAGATACGCAGTATTTT.

This chain links TRBV27 with TRBJ2-3; 12 bases are a match to TRBD2. CDR1 MNHEY and CDR2 SMNVEV come from the germline V gene (reference sequence). CDR3 length: 16 amino acids. J gave up 2 bases and V 5 bases, and 5 bases lay outside the gene matches. The CDR3 DNA sequence: TGTGCCAGCAGTGCCCGGACTAGCGGGACCACAGATACGCAGTATTTT. It yields the protein CASSARTSGTTDTQYF.

The chain recombines TRBV6-5 with TRBJ2-6, with 7 bases aligning to TRBD1. CDR3 length equals 14 residues. Germline CDR1 is MNHEY and CDR2 is SVGAGI. The J segment lost 1 base and the V segment lost 8 bases, leaving 2 bases of the junction unmatched. The chain's CDR3 is CASDRASGANVLTF. The CDR3 DNA follows: TGTGCCAGCGACAGGGCTTCTGGGGCCAACGTCCTGACTTTC.